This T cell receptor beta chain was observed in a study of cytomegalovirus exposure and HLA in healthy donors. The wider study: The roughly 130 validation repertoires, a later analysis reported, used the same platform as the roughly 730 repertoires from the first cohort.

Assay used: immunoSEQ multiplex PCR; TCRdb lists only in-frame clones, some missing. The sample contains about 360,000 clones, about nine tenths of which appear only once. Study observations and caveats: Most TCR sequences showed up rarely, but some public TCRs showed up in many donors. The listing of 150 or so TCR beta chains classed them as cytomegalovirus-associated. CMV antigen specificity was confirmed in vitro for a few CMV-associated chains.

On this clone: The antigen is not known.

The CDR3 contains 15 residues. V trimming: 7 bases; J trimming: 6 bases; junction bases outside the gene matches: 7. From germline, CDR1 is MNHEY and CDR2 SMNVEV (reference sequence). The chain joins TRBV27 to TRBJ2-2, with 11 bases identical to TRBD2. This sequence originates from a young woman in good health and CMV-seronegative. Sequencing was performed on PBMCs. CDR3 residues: CASIGLAGIAGELFF. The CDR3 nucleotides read TGTGCCAGCATAGGACTAGCGGGTATCGCCGGGGAGCTGTTTTTT.